The sequence of this T cell receptor beta chain was determined in a study of PD-L1 blockade in urothelial cancer. Study overall: Patients had undergone 0 to 3 prior chemotherapy regimens. Blood underwent analysis 3 weeks (second dose) and 6 weeks after treatment began. Study-level findings and limits: Durable-benefit patients expanded tumor-associated blood clones more at 3 weeks.

Time point defined: peripheral blood 6 weeks after treatment start. Generated by immunoSEQ multiplex PCR, the TCRdb table keeps only in-frame clones and is missing some. The data hold 120,000 or so clones, with 86% observed a single time. This clone appeared many times. Its target is unknown. CDR3 length equals 15 residues. Between the trimmed V and J ends, which lost 3 bases and 4 bases, there was a span of 17 bases. Germline V CDR1 and CDR2: GTSNPN, SVGIG (reference sequence). The chain employs TRBV30 and TRBJ2-3; weak D call: TRBD2 (7 bases). The specimen comprised PBMCs, sampled around atezolizumab (anti-PD-L1) treatment. This receptor was taken from a man over 45 with urothelial cancer. For the CDR3, the DNA is TGTGCCTGGAGCGGGGGCAGCGGGACGGCAGATACGCAGTATTTT. This sequence encodes CAWSGGSGTADTQYF.